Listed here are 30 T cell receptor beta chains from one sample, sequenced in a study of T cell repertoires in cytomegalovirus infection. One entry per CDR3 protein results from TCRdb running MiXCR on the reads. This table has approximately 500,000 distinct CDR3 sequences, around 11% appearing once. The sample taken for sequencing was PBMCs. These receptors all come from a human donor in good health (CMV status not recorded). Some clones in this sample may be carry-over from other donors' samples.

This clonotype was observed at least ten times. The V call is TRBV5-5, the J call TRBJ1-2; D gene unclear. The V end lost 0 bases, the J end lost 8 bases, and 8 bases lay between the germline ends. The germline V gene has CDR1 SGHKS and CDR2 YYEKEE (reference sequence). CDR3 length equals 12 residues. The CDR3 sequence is CASSLDAGGYTF. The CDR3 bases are TGTGCCAGCAGCTTGGATGCCGGGGGCTACACCTTC. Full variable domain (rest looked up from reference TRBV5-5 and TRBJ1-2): DAGVTQSPTHLIKTRGQQVTLRCSPISGHKSVSWYQQVLGQGPQFIFQYYEKEERGRGNFPDRFSARQFPNYSSELNVNALLLGDSALYLCASSLDAGGYTFGSGTRLTVV.

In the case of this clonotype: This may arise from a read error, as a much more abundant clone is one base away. Here the CDR3 reads CASGGLAGEETQYF. The CDR3 DNA sequence: TGTGCCAGCGGGGGACTAGCGGGAGAAGAGACCCAGTACTTC. The chain links TRBV28 to TRBJ2-5; the match to TRBD2 covers 14 bases. V shed 8 bases, J shed 3 bases, and the junction held 2 bases outside the gene matches. The CDR3 covers 14 residues. Germline-derived CDR1 and CDR2 are MDHEN and SYDVKM.

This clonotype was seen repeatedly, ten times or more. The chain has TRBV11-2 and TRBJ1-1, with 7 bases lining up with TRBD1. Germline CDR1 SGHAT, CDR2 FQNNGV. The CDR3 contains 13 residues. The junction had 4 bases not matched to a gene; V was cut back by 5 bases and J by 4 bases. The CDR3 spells CASSPTGTTEAFF. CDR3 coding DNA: TGTGCCAGCAGCCCGACAGGGACCACTGAAGCTTTCTTT.

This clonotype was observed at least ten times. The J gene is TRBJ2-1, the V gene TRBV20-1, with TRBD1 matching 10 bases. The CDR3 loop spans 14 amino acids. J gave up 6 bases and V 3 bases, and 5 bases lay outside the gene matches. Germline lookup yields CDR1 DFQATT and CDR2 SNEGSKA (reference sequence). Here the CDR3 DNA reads TGCAGTGCTAGGGTGGACAGGGGGACCAATGAGCAGTTCTTC. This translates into CSARVDRGTNEQFF.

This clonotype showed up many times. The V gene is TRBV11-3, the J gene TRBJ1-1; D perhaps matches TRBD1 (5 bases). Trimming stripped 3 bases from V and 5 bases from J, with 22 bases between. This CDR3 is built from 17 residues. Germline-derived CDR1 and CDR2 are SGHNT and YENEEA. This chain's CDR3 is CASSFPGARDHGTEAFF. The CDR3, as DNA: TGTGCCAGCAGCTTCCCTGGGGCGAGGGATCACGGGACTGAAGCTTTCTTT.

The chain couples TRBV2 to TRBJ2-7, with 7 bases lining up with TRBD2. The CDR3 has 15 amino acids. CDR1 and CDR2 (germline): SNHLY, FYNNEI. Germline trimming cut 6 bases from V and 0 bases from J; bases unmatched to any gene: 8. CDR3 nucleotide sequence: TGTGCCAGCAGAGCCACTAGCGCCATCTCCTACGAGCAGTACTTC. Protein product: CASRATSAISYEQYF.

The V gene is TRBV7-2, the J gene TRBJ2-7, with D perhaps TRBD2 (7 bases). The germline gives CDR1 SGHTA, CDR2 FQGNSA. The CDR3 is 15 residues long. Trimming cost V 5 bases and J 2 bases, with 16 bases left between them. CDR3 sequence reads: CASSPTEGGAYEQYF. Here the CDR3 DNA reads TGTGCCAGCAGCCCAACCGAGGGGGGGGCCTACGAGCAGTACTTC.

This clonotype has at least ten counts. As DNA, the CDR3 is TGTGCCAGCAGCTTAGCCCCATTTGGGACTTACGAATACGAGCAGTACTTC. Residues: CASSLAPFGTYEYEQYF. This chain connects TRBV7-6 to TRBJ2-7; a weak D match, TRBD2 (6 bases). This CDR3 is built from 17 residues. Germline assignment: CDR1 SGHVS and CDR2 FNYEAQ. Trimming took off 0 bases at V and 4 bases at J, with 19 bases between the two ends.

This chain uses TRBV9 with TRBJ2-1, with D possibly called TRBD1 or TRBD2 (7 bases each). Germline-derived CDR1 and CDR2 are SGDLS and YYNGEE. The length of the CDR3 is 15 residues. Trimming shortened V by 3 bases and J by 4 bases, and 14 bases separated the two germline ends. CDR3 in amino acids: CASSEGGTVYNEQFF. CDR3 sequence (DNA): TGTGCCAGCAGCGAGGGGGGGACAGTATACAATGAGCAGTTCTTC.

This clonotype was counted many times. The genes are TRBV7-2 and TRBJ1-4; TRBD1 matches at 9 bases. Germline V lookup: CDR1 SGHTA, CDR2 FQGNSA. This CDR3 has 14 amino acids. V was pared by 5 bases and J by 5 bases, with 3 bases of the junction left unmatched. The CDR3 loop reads CASSLDRGNEKLFF. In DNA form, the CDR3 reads TGTGCCAGCAGCCTCGACAGGGGGAATGAAAAACTGTTTTTT.

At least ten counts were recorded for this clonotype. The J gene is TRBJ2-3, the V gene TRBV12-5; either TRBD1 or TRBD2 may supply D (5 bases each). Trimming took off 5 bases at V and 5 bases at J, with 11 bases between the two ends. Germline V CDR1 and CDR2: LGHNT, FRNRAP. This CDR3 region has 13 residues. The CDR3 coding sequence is TGTGCTAGTGGTCGGGACCCCAGAGATACGCAGTATTTT. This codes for CASGRDPRDTQYF.

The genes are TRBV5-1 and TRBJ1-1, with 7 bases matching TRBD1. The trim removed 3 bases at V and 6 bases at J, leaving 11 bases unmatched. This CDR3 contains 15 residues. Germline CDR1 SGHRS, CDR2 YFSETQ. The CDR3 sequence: CASSSGNRGWAEAFF. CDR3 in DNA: TGCGCCAGCAGCTCGGGAAACAGGGGATGGGCTGAAGCTTTCTTT. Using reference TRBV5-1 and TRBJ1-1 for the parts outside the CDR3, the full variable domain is KAGVTQTPRYLIKTRGQQVTLSCSPISGHRSVSWYQQTPGQGLQFLFEYFSETQRNKGNFPGRFSGRQFSNSRSEMNVSTLELGDSALYLCASSSGNRGWAEAFFGQGTRLTVV.

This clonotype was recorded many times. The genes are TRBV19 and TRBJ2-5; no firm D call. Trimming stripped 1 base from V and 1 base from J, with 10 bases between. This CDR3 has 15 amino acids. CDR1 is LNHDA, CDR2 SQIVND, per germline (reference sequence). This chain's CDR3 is CASSIGAALQETQYF. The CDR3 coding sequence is TGTGCCAGTAGTATAGGGGCGGCTCTCCAAGAGACCCAGTACTTC.

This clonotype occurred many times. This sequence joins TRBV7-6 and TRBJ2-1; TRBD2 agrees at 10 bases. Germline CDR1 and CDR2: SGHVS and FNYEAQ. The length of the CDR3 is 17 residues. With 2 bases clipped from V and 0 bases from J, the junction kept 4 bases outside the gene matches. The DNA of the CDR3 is TGTGCCAGCAGCTTACGGACTAGCGGTGCCTCCTACAATGAGCAGTTCTTC. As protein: CASSLRTSGASYNEQFF.

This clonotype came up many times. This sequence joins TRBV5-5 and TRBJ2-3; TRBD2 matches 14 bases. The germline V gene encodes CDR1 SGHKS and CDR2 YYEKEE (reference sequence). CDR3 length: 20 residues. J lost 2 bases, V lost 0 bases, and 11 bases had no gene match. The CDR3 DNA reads TGTGCCAGCAGCTTGGTTGGGGGACTAGCGGGAGTGGATTACACAGATACGCAGTATTTT. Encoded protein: CASSLVGGLAGVDYTDTQYF. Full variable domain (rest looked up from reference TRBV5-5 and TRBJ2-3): DAGVTQSPTHLIKTRGQQVTLRCSPISGHKSVSWYQQVLGQGPQFIFQYYEKEERGRGNFPDRFSARQFPNYSSELNVNALLLGDSALYLCASSLVGGLAGVDYTDTQYFGPGTRLTVL.

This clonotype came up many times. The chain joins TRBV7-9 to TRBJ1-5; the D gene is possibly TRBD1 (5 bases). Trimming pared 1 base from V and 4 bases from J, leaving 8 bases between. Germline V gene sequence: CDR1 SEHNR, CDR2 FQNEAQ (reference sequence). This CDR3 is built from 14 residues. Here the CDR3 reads CASSLGTRNQPQHF. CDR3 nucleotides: TGTGCCAGCAGCTTAGGGACACGAAATCAGCCCCAGCATTTT.

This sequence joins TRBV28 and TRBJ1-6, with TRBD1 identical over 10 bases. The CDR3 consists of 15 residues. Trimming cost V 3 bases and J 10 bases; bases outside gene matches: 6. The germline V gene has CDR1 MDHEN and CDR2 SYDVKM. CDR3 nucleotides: TGTGCCAGCAGTTTTCCGGACAGGGGGAACTCACCCCTCCACTTT. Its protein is CASSFPDRGNSPLHF.

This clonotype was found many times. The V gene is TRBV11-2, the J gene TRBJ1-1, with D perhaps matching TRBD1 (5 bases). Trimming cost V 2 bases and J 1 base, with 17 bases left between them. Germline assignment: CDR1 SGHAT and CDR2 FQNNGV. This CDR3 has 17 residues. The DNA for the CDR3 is TGTGCCAGCAGCTTAAGGGGCTCACTCCTATCGAACACTGAAGCTTTCTTT. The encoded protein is CASSLRGSLLSNTEAFF.

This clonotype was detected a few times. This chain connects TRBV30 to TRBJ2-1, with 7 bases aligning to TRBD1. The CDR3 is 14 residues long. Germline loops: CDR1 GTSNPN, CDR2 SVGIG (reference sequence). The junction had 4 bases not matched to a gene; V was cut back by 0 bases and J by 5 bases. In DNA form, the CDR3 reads TGTGCCTGGAGTGTAAAGGGGGCAGACAATGAGCAGTTCTTC. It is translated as CAWSVKGADNEQFF.

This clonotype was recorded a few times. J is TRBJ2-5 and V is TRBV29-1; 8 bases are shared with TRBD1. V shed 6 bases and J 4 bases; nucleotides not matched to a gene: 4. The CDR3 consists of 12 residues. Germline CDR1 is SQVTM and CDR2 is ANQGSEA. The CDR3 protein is CSVRRGRETQYF. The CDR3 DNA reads TGCAGCGTCCGCAGGGGGCGAGAGACCCAGTACTTC.

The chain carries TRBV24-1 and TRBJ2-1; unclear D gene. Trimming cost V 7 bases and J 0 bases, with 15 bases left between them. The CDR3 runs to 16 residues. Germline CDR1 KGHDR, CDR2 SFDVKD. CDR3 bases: TGTGCCACCAGGGGAAATCAGCCCAGCTCCTACAATGAGCAGTTCTTC. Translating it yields CATRGNQPSSYNEQFF.

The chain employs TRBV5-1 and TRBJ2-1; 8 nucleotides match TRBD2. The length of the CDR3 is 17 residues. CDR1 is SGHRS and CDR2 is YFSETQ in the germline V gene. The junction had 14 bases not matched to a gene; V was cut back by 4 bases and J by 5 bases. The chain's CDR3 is CASSPWGVGGADNEQFF. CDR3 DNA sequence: TGCGCCAGCAGCCCGTGGGGAGTCGGGGGGGCAGACAATGAGCAGTTCTTC.

CDR3 coding DNA: TGTGCCAGCAGCCAACCAGACGGGACTCCCCCTGGAAACACCATATATTTT. Translation gives CASSQPDGTPPGNTIYF. V gene TRBV4-2 combines with J gene TRBJ1-3; weak D call: TRBD1 (5 bases). Germline V gene data show CDR1 as LGHNA and CDR2 as YNFKEQ. Trimming took 2 bases from V and 2 from J, leaving 16 bases between them. This CDR3 contains 17 residues.

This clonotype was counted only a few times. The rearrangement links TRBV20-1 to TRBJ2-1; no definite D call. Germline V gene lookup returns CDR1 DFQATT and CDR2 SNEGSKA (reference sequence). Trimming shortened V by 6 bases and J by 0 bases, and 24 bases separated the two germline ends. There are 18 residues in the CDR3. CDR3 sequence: CSATGSLDGPSSYNEQFF. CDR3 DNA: TGCAGTGCCACCGGGTCCCTCGACGGGCCAAGCTCCTACAATGAGCAGTTCTTC.

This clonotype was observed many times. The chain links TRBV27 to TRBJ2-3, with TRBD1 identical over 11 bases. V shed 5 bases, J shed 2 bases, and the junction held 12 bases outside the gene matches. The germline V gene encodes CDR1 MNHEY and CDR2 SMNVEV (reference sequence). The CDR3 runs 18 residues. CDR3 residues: CASSPPWGQGDSTDTQYF. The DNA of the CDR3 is TGTGCCAGCAGTCCGCCCTGGGGACAGGGGGACTCCACAGATACGCAGTATTTT.

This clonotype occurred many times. CDR3 in amino acids: CASSLEAGLNTEAFF. In nucleotides, the CDR3 is TGTGCCAGCAGCTTGGAGGCAGGGTTGAACACTGAAGCTTTCTTT. This sequence joins TRBV5-5 and TRBJ1-1; weak D call: TRBD1 (5 bases). CDR1 and CDR2 from the germline V gene are SGHKS and YYEKEE (reference sequence). The CDR3 is 15 residues long. Trimming stripped 0 bases from V and 0 bases from J, with 9 bases between.

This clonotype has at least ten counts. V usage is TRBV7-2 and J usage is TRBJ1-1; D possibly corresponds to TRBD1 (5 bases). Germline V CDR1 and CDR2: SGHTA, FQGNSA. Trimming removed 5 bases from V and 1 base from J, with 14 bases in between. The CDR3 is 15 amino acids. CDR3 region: CASSPWGGGNTEAFF. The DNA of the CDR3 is TGTGCCAGCAGCCCATGGGGGGGAGGGAACACTGAAGCTTTCTTT.

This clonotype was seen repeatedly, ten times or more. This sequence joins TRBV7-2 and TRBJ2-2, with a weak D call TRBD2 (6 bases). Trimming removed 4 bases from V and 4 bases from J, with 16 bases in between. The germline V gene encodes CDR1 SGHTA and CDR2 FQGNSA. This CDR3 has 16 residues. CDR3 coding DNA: TGTGCCAGCAGCTGGAGGCGGGGCGCGAGCACCGGGGAGCTGTTTTTT. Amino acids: CASSWRRGASTGELFF.

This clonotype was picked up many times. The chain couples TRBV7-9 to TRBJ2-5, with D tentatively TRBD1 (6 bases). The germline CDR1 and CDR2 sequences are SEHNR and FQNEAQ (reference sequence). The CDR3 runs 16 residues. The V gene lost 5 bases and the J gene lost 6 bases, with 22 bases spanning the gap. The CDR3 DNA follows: TGTGCCAGCAGCCCGTCGGGGAACAGGGTGGGAAAGACCCAGTACTTC. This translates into CASSPSGNRVGKTQYF.

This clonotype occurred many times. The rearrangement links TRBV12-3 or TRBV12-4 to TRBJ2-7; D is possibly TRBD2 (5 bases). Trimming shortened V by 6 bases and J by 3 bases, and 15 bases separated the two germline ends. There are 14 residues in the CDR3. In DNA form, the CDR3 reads TGTGCCAGCAGACCCCCGGGGTCGGGCTACGAGCAGTACTTC. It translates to CASRPPGSGYEQYF.